Included here is one T cell receptor (beta chain) sequence, with context. What it binds is not known. The record originates from a study of cytomegalovirus exposure and HLA in healthy donors. Looking at the study overall: Within an early data release were around 87 million unique TCRs drawn from HLA-typed donors. Study findings and constraints: 16,951 TCR beta sequences were associated with HLA alleles at 0.05 false discovery rate in a later analysis.

Primers included in the PCR were 60 Vbeta and 13 Jbeta primers. TCRdb's copy holds only in-frame clones and misses some; the assay was immunoSEQ multiplex PCR. The sample lists 150,000 to 200,000 clones, 84% occurring once. The CDR3 is 14 amino acids. The V gene's germline CDR1 is MNHEY and CDR2 SMNVEV (reference sequence). V was clipped by 6 bases and J by 4 bases; unmatched bases: 6. The sequenced sample was PBMCs. This receptor was identified in a boy aged 5-17 years in good health and CMV-seronegative. This chain joins TRBV27 and TRBJ1-1; 9 bases fit TRBD1. CDR3 loop: CASSSRQGGTEAFF. Written as DNA, the CDR3 is TGTGCCAGCAGCTCCCGACAGGGGGGCACTGAAGCTTTCTTT.